This TCR beta chain was recovered during a study of CD8 T cells in Susac syndrome. Across the study: At blood draw, Susac syndrome patients were therapy-naive, on corticosteroids, or on intravenous immunoglobulin alone.

Random hexamers were used to reverse transcribe an amount of roughly 0.45 to 1 ug RNA. Using its own MiXCR run on the immunoSEQ multiplex PCR reads, TCRdb lists one record per CDR3 protein. The sample includes approximately 260,000 distinct CDR3 sequences, 90% to 97% of them seen just once. The CDR3 runs 16 residues. Germline V gene data show CDR1 as KGHDR and CDR2 as SFDVKD. J lost 6 bases, V lost 3 bases, and 10 bases had no gene match. This receptor was taken from a human donor with Susac syndrome. The sample comprised CD4+ T cells from PBMCs. This chain uses TRBV24-1 with TRBJ2-3; 8 bases fit TRBD2. The DNA for the CDR3 is TGTGCCACCAGTGATGCTCGACTAGCGCCGACCGATACGCAGTATTTT. This translates into CATSDARLAPTDTQYF.